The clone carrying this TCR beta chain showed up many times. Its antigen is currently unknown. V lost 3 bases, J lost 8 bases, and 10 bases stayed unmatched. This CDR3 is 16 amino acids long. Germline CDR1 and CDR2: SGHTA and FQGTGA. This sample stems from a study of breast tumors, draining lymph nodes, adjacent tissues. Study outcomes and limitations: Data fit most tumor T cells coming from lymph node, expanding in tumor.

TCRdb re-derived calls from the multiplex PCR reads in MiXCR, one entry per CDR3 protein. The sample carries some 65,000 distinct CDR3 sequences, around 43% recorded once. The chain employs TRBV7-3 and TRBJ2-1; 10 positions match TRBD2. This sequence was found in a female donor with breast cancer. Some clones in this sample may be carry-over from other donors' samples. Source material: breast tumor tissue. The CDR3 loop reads CASSFGLAGGGDEQFF. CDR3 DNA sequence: TGTGCCAGCAGCTTTGGTTTAGCGGGAGGAGGCGATGAGCAGTTCTTC.